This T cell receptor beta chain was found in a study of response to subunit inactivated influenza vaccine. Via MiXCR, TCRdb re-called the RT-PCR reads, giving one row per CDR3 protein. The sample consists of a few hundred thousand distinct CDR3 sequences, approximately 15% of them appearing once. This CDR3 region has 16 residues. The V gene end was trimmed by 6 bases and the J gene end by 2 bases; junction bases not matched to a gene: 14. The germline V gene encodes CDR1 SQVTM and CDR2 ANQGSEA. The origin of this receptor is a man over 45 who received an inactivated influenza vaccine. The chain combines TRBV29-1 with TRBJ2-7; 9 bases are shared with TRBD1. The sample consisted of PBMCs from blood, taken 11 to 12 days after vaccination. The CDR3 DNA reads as TGCAGCGTCGTGGGCGACAGGGGGGCGAACACCTACGAGCAGTACTTC. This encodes CSVVGDRGANTYEQYF.